The present T cell receptor (beta chain) was sequenced within a study of OX40 agonist ivuxolimab in advanced cancers. Context from the whole study: Ivuxolimab was an agonistic, fully human IgG2 monoclonal antibody directed against OX40 (CD134), a costimulatory receptor. Three dose-escalation patients achieved partial responses, one with hepatocellular carcinoma and two with cutaneous melanoma. Among the roughly 52 dose-escalation patients, about 20 had hepatocellular carcinoma, about 15 melanoma, 9 renal cell carcinoma and 9 head and neck cancer. Intravenous ivuxolimab was administered to patients every 2 weeks at six dose levels: 0.01, 0.1, 0.3, 1.5, 3 and 10 mg/kg. The monotherapy dose-escalation portion (N of about 47 patients) of the phase I ivuxolimab trial is reported in the paper. Patients were allowed to have had prior anti-PD-1, anti-PD-L1 or anti-CTLA-4 therapy, and around two fifths of the dose-escalation patients had been treated with checkpoint inhibitors. Peripheral TCRbeta sequencing aimed to test whether ivuxolimab altered TCR sequence diversity and caused clonal T-cell expansion. In the dose-escalation cohort, more than 75% of patients were male, and the mean age was approximately 60 years, with a range of about 23 to 85. Summary of the overall study and its limitations: The antigen specificity of the peripheral T cells that underwent clonal expansion was not determined. In the 0.1-3.0 mg/kg groups, partial responders were among the patients with the lowest normalized peripheral clonal expansion, particularly in CD8+ T cells. After ivuxolimab, expanded clones were on average more numerous among CD8+ T cells than among CD4+ T cells. At doses of 0.1 to 3.0 mg/kg, clonal expansion of both CD4+ and CD8+ T cells in blood was seen between baseline and week 6. Low levels of normalized T-cell clonal expansion were also seen in some patients who did not respond.

Based on the germline V gene (reference sequence), the CDR1 and CDR2 sequences are SGHKS and YYEKEE. Trimming takes 3 bases from V and 8 bases from J, and the germline ends sit 15 bases apart. The CDR3 has 14 amino acids, counting the end cysteine and phenylalanine. Just CDR3 DNA is preserved here, 42 bases in frame from base 1. This clone appeared a single time. What antigen it recognizes has not been identified. Base qualities are missing; no much larger clone stands one base away. Genomic DNA was extracted from sorted cells for sequencing of the TCRbeta CDR3 region. TCRbeta CDR3 regions were sequenced using the immunoSEQ Assay. TCRdb re-hosts the immuneACCESS table, in-frame sequences only. Its copies lack some clones; in the studies checked, an unresolved V gene accounts for under half of them, and the cause for the rest is not known. Across this sample there are 26,000 or so clones, with about 82% seen only once. The ten top clones hold about 25% of the sample.

Patients with a history of autoimmune disease or receiving systemic immunosuppression were excluded from the trial. Peripheral blood for TCR sequencing was collected from all dose cohorts at baseline, on cycle 4 day 1, and on cycle 7 day 1. Samples were obtained from an open-label, multicenter, first-in-human phase I dose-escalation trial of ivuxolimab. The trial enrolled adults with locally advanced or metastatic head and neck squamous cell, hepatocellular, melanoma or renal cell carcinoma. CD4+ and CD8+ T cells were sorted separately from peripheral blood before TCR sequencing. The rearranged segments are TRBV5-5 and TRBJ2-1; tentative D gene TRBD2, with 6 bases matching. This sequence originates from an adult with an advanced solid tumor such as melanoma, head and neck, liver or kidney cancer. Here the sequenced sample was CD4+ or CD8+ T cells sorted from blood, taken in a trial of the OX40 agonist ivuxolimab. The bases are TGTGCCAGCAGCTGGTTGACTAGTGGCGATGAGCAGTTCTTC. Its coded protein is CASSWLTSGDEQFF.